This T cell receptor beta chain is drawn from a study of blood T cells in healthy people across ages. Study details: Template-switching capture recovered about one barcoded beta molecule per two T cells. General study results and limits: The long-lived group displayed more naive CD4+ cells, plus higher diversity, than the aged donors did. Across the age range, TCR beta diversity per million T cells fell in a roughly linear way.

To note about this clonotype: Its antigen is undetermined.

Germline CDR1 and CDR2: MDHEN and SYDVKM. V was pared by 3 bases and J by 4 bases, with 6 bases of the junction left unmatched. The CDR3 totals 15 residues. The authors ran a second PCR of about 7 to 12 cycles using a sample-barcoded 5' primer and a J-beta primer mix. Via MiXCR, TCRdb re-called the 5' RACE reads, giving one row per CDR3 protein. The sample carries 1.5 million to 2 million distinct CDR3 sequences, just under 50% recorded once. This TCR was sampled from a woman aged 35 to 49 in good health. Sequenced sample: blood. J is TRBJ2-3 and V is TRBV28, with TRBD2 matching 8 bases. This CDR3 reads CASSFIAGGADTQYF. The CDR3, as DNA: TGTGCCAGCAGTTTCATCGCGGGGGGCGCAGATACGCAGTATTTT.